A selection of T cell receptor beta chains follows, all from one sample in a study of T cell clones after liver transplantation. These receptors' antigens are unknown. Measured with immunoSEQ multiplex PCR; TCRdb has only the in-frame clones, and not every one. The table includes roughly 5,200 clones, more than 20% detected once. Material for sequencing was CD4+ T cells from cultured PBMCs. The receptors here all came from a human patient who received a liver transplant. The T cells may partly be graft donor cells. The CDR3 runs from the conserved cysteine through the conserved F or W. A D gene is named only where the DNA matches it firmly. Clone size is given for some rows only: seen once, a few or many times, or a class if the clone is expanded.

>TRBJ1-2|TRBV6-6|.|.
CASRPPRTVNGYTF
TGTGCCAGCAGGCCACCACGGACGGTGAATGGCTACACCTTC
>TRBJ1-5|TRBV7-9|TRBD1|.
CASSLGTGEESNQPQHF
TGTGCCAGCAGCTTAGGTACAGGGGAGGAGAGCAATCAGCCCCAGCATTTT
>TRBJ2-7|TRBV7-2|TRBD1|few
CASSPWDRVGYEQYF
TGTGCCAGCAGCCCCTGGGACAGGGTTGGATACGAGCAGTACTTC
>TRBJ1-2|TRBV19|TRBD1|medium-sized
CASSIGQGDGYTF
TGTGCCAGTAGTATCGGTCAGGGGGATGGCTACACCTTC
>TRBJ2-5|TRBV25-1|TRBD1|.
CASSEFRQGAEETQYF
TGTGCCAGCAGTGAATTTCGGCAGGGGGCCGAGGAGACCCAGTACTTC
>TRBJ1-1|TRBV4-2|.|.
CASSQDLGRTEAFF
TGTGCCAGCAGCCAAGATCTGGGGCGCACTGAAGCTTTCTTT
>TRBJ1-6|TRBV5-5|.|medium-sized
CASSLEARVTPLHF
TGTGCCAGCAGCTTGGAGGCCAGGGTAACACCCCTCCACTTT
>TRBJ2-7|TRBV7-6|.|few
CASSTRLGEQYF
TGTGCCAGCAGCACGAGACTAGGGGAGCAGTACTTC
>TRBJ2-7|TRBV6-1|.|few
CASADSDYEQYF
TGTGCCAGCGCGGACAGCGACTACGAGCAGTACTTC
>TRBJ2-7|TRBV5-1|.|medium-sized
CASSLNGEQYF
TGCGCCAGCAGCTTAAACGGCGAGCAGTACTTC
>TRBJ2-3|TRBV9|TRBD1|medium-sized
CASSGTGYSTDTQYF
TGTGCCAGCAGCGGGACAGGCTATAGCACAGATACGCAGTATTTT
>TRBJ2-2|TRBV28|TRBD1|.
CAVLDRDPGELFF
TGTGCCGTGCTAGACAGGGACCCCGGGGAGCTGTTTTTT
>TRBJ2-7|TRBV28|.|.
CASSLNRGFYEQYF
TGTGCCAGCAGTTTGAACAGAGGATTCTACGAGCAGTACTTC
>TRBJ2-7|TRBV7-3|TRBD1|few
CASTTDRAGSYEQYF
TGTGCCAGCACCACGGACAGGGCCGGCTCCTACGAGCAGTACTTC
>TRBJ1-2|TRBV18|.|few
CASSPPGGHYTF
TGTGCCAGCTCACCACCGGGGGGGCACTACACCTTC
>TRBJ1-5|TRBV11-3|.|few
CASSSRWGDQPQHF
TGTGCCAGCAGCTCGAGGTGGGGTGATCAGCCCCAGCATTTT
>TRBJ2-7|TRBV7-3|TRBD1|.
CASSLVGTGAKSEQYF
TGTGCCAGCAGCTTAGTGGGGACAGGGGCTAAAAGCGAGCAGTACTTC
>TRBJ2-2|TRBV2|.|medium-sized
CASSFGEGNTGELFF
.
>TRBJ1-4|TRBV4-3|.|.
CASSQAPTGTNEKLFF
TGCGCCAGCAGCCAAGCTCCGACGGGGACTAATGAAAAACTGTTTTTT
>TRBJ2-5|TRBV5-6|TRBD1|few
CASSWGQLQETQYF
TGTGCCAGCAGCTGGGGACAGTTGCAAGAGACCCAGTACTTC
>TRBJ2-7|TRBV6-1|.|few
CASSSPDINEQYF
TGTGCCAGCAGTTCCCCGGACATCAACGAGCAGTACTTC
>TRBJ2-1|TRBV9|TRBD1|.
CASSPRQGANEQFF
TGTGCCAGCAGCCCCCGACAGGGGGCAAATGAGCAGTTCTTC
>TRBJ1-5|TRBV21-1|.|large
CAGRQARNQPQHF
TGTGCCGGCCGGCAGGCCCGCAATCAGCCCCAGCATTTT
>TRBJ2-2|TRBV7-7|.|.
CASSRRTDTGELFF
TGTGCCAGCAGCCGCAGGACAGACACCGGGGAGCTGTTTTTT
>TRBJ2-5|TRBV7-2|.|large
CASSPTRAGKETQYF
TGTGCCAGCAGCCCTACCCGGGCCGGGAAAGAGACCCAGTACTTC
>TRBJ2-5|TRBV4-3|.|large
CASSQDYYQETQYF
TGCGCCAGCAGCCAAGATTATTACCAAGAGACCCAGTACTTC
>TRBJ2-7|TRBV7-2|.|.
CASSFRGGQYEQYF
TGTGCCAGCAGCTTTAGAGGGGGACAATACGAGCAGTACTTC